The next 27 T cell receptor beta chains were all read from a single sample in a study of T cell responses to AZD1222 COVID-19 vaccine. Here immunoSEQ multiplex PCR was the method, and the copy in TCRdb shows in-frame clones only, minus some. The data hold around 150,000 clones, with 75% to 85% observed a single time. The starting material was peripheral blood, obtained 28 days after the second dose of the MenACWY control vaccine. The receptors here all came from an adult who received the MenACWY meningococcal vaccine as a control.

The rearrangement links TRBV19 to TRBJ1-6; possible D gene TRBD1, 5 bases. This CDR3 contains 15 residues. Germline CDR1 reads LNHDA; CDR2 reads SQIVND (reference sequence). Trimming took 3 bases from V and 3 from J, leaving 9 bases between them. The CDR3 spells CASSMRRDYNSPLHF. CDR3 DNA sequence: TGTGCCAGTAGTATGCGCAGGGACTATAATTCACCCCTCCACTTT.

The V and J genes are TRBV7-2 and TRBJ1-5; 7 bases are a match to TRBD1. The germline V gene has CDR1 SGHTA and CDR2 FQGNSA. This CDR3 has 16 residues. V lost 0 bases, J lost 1 base, and 3 bases stayed unmatched. This CDR3 is CASSLAGGRSNQPQHF. CDR3 sequence (DNA): TGTGCCAGCAGCTTAGCAGGGGGCAGGAGCAATCAGCCCCAGCATTTT. Complete variable domain (other parts from reference TRBV7-2 and TRBJ1-5): GAGVSQSPSNKVTEKGKDVELRCDPISGHTALYWYRQSLGQGLEFLIYFQGNSAPDKSGLPSDRFSAERTGGSVSTLTIQRTQQEDSAVYLCASSLAGGRSNQPQHFGDGTRLSIL.

This chain joins TRBV5-1 and TRBJ1-5; 10 bases line up with TRBD1. CDR1 SGHRS and CDR2 YFSETQ come from the germline V gene. The ends lost 6 bases at V and 6 bases at J; junction bases unmatched: 9. The CDR3 runs 15 residues. This chain's CDR3 is CASKAGQGLSQPQHF. The CDR3 nucleotides read TGCGCCAGCAAAGCGGGACAGGGGCTAAGTCAGCCCCAGCATTTT.

J is TRBJ1-5 and V is TRBV19; TRBD1 matches at 9 bases. After removal of 7 bases from V and 2 bases from J, the junction contained 9 bases not matched to a gene. Germline CDR1 reads LNHDA; CDR2 reads SQIVND (reference sequence). This CDR3 spans 16 amino acids. The CDR3 bases are TGTGCCAGTACCCTAAACCGGGACAGGGGCAATCAGCCCCAGCATTTT. Translating gives CASTLNRDRGNQPQHF.

V usage is TRBV28 and J usage is TRBJ1-1, with 9 bases identical to TRBD1. The V segment lost 5 bases and the J segment 5 bases; nucleotides outside the gene matches: 6. The CDR3 is made up of 14 amino acids. Germline V gene data show CDR1 as MDHEN and CDR2 as SYDVKM. The CDR3 loop reads CASSPGQGGTEAFF. The CDR3 region has the DNA TGTGCCAGCAGTCCGGGACAGGGTGGGACTGAAGCTTTCTTT.

The chain links TRBV5-5 to TRBJ1-1; D gene unclear. With 2 bases removed from V and 1 base from J, the gap between germline ends came to 9 bases. CDR3 size: 14 residues. Germline-derived CDR1 and CDR2 are SGHKS and YYEKEE (reference sequence). This chain's CDR3 is CASSFFDGNTEAFF. The DNA of the CDR3 is TGTGCCAGCAGCTTTTTTGACGGGAACACTGAAGCTTTCTTT.

The chain uses TRBV6-5 and TRBJ1-3; no clear D gene. The CDR3 sequence is 14 residues long. Germline V gene sequence: CDR1 MNHEY, CDR2 SVGAGI. Trimming cost V 7 bases and J 0 bases, with 10 bases left between them. The CDR3 DNA follows: TGTGCCAGCACCCCACTTCTCTCTGGAAACACCATATATTTT. Translation: CASTPLLSGNTIYF.

The chain has TRBV14 and TRBJ2-1; 7 bases line up with TRBD1. CDR1 is SGHDN, CDR2 FVKESK, per germline. The CDR3 runs to 13 residues. Unmatched junction bases numbered 2, after V lost 0 bases and J lost 9 bases. CDR3 sequence (DNA): TGTGCCAGCAGCCAAGATTGGACAGGTGAGCAGTTCTTC. Residues: CASSQDWTGEQFF.

The chain carries TRBV7-2 and TRBJ2-3; 10 bases are shared with TRBD2. This CDR3 region has 17 residues. With 2 bases clipped from V and 4 bases from J, the junction kept 9 bases outside the gene matches. Germline V lookup: CDR1 SGHTA, CDR2 FQGNSA. CDR3 nucleotide sequence: TGTGCCAGCAGCTTAAAAAGCGGGAGGGCCCCCCCAGATACGCAGTATTTT. Translating gives CASSLKSGRAPPDTQYF. Complete variable domain (other parts from reference TRBV7-2 and TRBJ2-3): GAGVSQSPSNKVTEKGKDVELRCDPISGHTALYWYRQSLGQGLEFLIYFQGNSAPDKSGLPSDRFSAERTGGSVSTLTIQRTQQEDSAVYLCASSLKSGRAPPDTQYFGPGTRLTVL.

This clone appeared a single time. The V call is TRBV5-1, the J call TRBJ1-2, with D possibly matching TRBD1 (5 bases). Germline-derived CDR1 and CDR2 are SGHRS and YFSETQ. Trimming took off 0 bases at V and 4 bases at J, with 10 bases between the two ends. This CDR3 region has 14 residues. CDR3 nucleotides: TGCGCCAGCAGCTTGGCAGGGTACGGCTATGGCTACACCTTC. This codes for CASSLAGYGYGYTF.

The gene calls are TRBV30 and TRBJ2-3; 9 nucleotides agree with TRBD1. The CDR3 spans 15 residues. The germline V gene has CDR1 GTSNPN and CDR2 SVGIG (reference sequence). V dropped 3 bases and J dropped 4; count of bases not matched to a gene: 8. This chain's CDR3 is CAWSGQGSRADTQYF. The DNA of the CDR3 is TGTGCCTGGAGCGGACAGGGGTCGCGGGCAGATACGCAGTATTTT.

The chain combines TRBV7-9 with TRBJ1-2; no clear D gene. V was clipped by 1 base and J by 3 bases, with 6 bases between them. Looked up from germline, CDR1 is SEHNR and CDR2 is FQNEAQ (reference sequence). This CDR3 comprises 13 residues. CDR3 protein: CASSLVTDYGYTF. The CDR3 DNA is TGTGCCAGCAGCTTAGTAACAGACTATGGCTACACCTTC.

The genes are TRBV9 and TRBJ1-3, with no clear D. Germline V gene lookup returns CDR1 SGDLS and CDR2 YYNGEE. The CDR3 sequence is 15 residues long. The V gene lost 5 bases and the J gene lost 1 base, with 13 bases spanning the gap. The CDR3 loop reads CASSFFELSGNTIYF. CDR3 bases: TGTGCCAGCAGTTTTTTCGAGCTATCTGGAAACACCATATATTTT.

The chain couples TRBV27 to TRBJ1-5, with a tentative D call TRBD1 (6 bases). V was trimmed by 8 bases and J by 3 bases, leaving 20 bases between them. CDR3 length: 16 amino acids. Germline values: CDR1 MNHEY, CDR2 SMNVEV (reference sequence). The CDR3 is CASHPGAGLNNQPQHF. CDR3 DNA sequence: TGTGCCAGCCACCCGGGGGCAGGGCTTAACAATCAGCCCCAGCATTTT.

The CDR3 nucleotides read TGTGCCAGCAGCTACAGGGGCCCCTCTGGAAACACCATATATTTT. This codes for CASSYRGPSGNTIYF. J is TRBJ1-3 and V is TRBV6-4, with 7 bases that match TRBD1. Losses at the gene ends were 6 bases for V and 0 bases for J; bases not matched to a gene: 5. Germline V gene sequence: CDR1 MRHNA, CDR2 SNTAGT. CDR3 size: 15 residues.

The gene calls are TRBV19 and TRBJ2-3; TRBD2 matches 8 bases. This CDR3 has 14 amino acids. V trimming: 4 bases; J trimming: 8 bases; junction bases outside the gene matches: 8. The V gene's germline CDR1 is LNHDA and CDR2 SQIVND (reference sequence). The CDR3 bases are TGTGCCAGTAGTACCGGAGCGGGAGTCCTTACGCAGTATTTT. Translating it yields CASSTGAGVLTQYF.

The chain couples TRBV29-1 to TRBJ1-1; D is undetermined. Germline V gene sequence: CDR1 SQVTM, CDR2 ANQGSEA. Trimming removed 8 bases at V and 4 bases at J, with 11 bases between. The CDR3 runs to 11 residues. CDR3 region: CSLQSVTEAFF. The CDR3 DNA sequence: TGCAGCTTACAGAGTGTCACTGAAGCTTTCTTT.

This clone was seen just once. V gene TRBV7-2 combines with J gene TRBJ2-7; 8 bases are a match to TRBD2. Germline values: CDR1 SGHTA, CDR2 FQGNSA. The CDR3 has 15 amino acids. Trimming took 5 bases from V and 2 from J; bases not matched to a gene: 8. CDR3 bases: TGTGCCAGCAGCGCTCCTGGGACTAGGGCCTACGAGCAGTACTTC. Residues: CASSAPGTRAYEQYF.

The chain carries TRBV7-3 and TRBJ2-1; D may match TRBD1 or TRBD2 (7 bases each). Trimming stripped 4 bases from V and 3 bases from J, with 13 bases between. The CDR3 runs 15 residues. The V gene's germline CDR1 is SGHTA and CDR2 FQGTGA. CDR3 residues: CASSSQGRGYNEQFF. In DNA, the CDR3 is TGTGCCAGCAGCTCACAGGGGAGGGGCTACAATGAGCAGTTCTTC. Full variable domain (outside the CDR3, taken from reference TRBV7-3 and TRBJ2-1): GAGVSQTPSNKVTEKGKYVELRCDPISGHTALYWYRQSLGQGPEFLIYFQGTGAADDSGLPNDRFFAVRPEGSVSTLKIQRTERGDSAVYLCASSSQGRGYNEQFFGPGTRLTVL.

The chain carries TRBV2 and TRBJ2-1, with 11 bases matching TRBD2. Trimming removed 4 bases from V and 0 bases from J; junction bases left unmatched: 2. CDR1 and CDR2 from the germline V gene are SNHLY and FYNNEI. There are 16 residues in the CDR3. The CDR3 region is CASSGGLAASYNEQFF. The CDR3 coding sequence is TGTGCCAGCAGTGGGGGACTAGCGGCCTCCTACAATGAGCAGTTCTTC.

The chain employs TRBV20-1 and TRBJ2-7; D possibly corresponds to TRBD1 (6 bases). Germline CDR1 reads DFQATT; CDR2 reads SNEGSKA (reference sequence). The CDR3 length is 11 residues. CDR3 sequence: CRVDSSYEQYV. Written as DNA, the CDR3 is TGCAGGGTGGACAGCTCCTACGAGCAGTACGTC.

V gene TRBV5-1 combines with J gene TRBJ1-4, with TRBD1 matching 7 bases. The CDR3 has 16 residues. Trimming cost V 0 bases and J 2 bases; bases outside gene matches: 4. CDR1 is SGHRS, CDR2 YFSETQ, per germline. The DNA for the CDR3 is TGCGCCAGCAGCTTGGAAGGGGGCGCGACTAATGAAAAACTGTTTTTT. Its translation is CASSLEGGATNEKLFF.

This clone has just a few counts. This sequence joins TRBV9 and TRBJ2-7; 7 nucleotides agree with TRBD2. The CDR3 contains 14 residues. From germline, CDR1 is SGDLS and CDR2 YYNGEE. The V gene end was trimmed by 4 bases and the J gene end by 1 base; junction bases not matched to a gene: 5. For the CDR3, the DNA is TGTGCCAGCAGCCCGCGACTAGCATCCTACGAGCAGTACTTC. Amino acids: CASSPRLASYEQYF.

V is TRBV6-5 and J is TRBJ2-7; D is uncertain. V was shortened by 8 bases and J by 0 bases, with 14 bases between the two germline ends. The CDR3 is 14 residues long. Germline loops: CDR1 MNHEY, CDR2 SVGAGI. The CDR3 coding sequence is TGTGCCAGCGCATCCGGAGAGATCTCCTACGAGCAGTACTTC. It specifies CASASGEISYEQYF.

The rearrangement joins TRBV4-1 to TRBJ1-1; TRBD1 aligns across 8 bases. V lost 0 bases to trimming and J lost 4 bases; unmatched junction nucleotides: 10. The CDR3 runs to 17 residues. Germline V gene sequence: CDR1 MGHRA, CDR2 YSYEKL. The CDR3 region is CASSQDSRGLLSTEAFF. In nucleotides, the CDR3 is TGCGCCAGCAGCCAAGATTCCAGGGGGCTTTTGAGCACTGAAGCTTTCTTT.

The chain is built from TRBV9 and TRBJ2-2; D might be TRBD1 or TRBD2, each matching 5 bases. This CDR3 is 14 amino acids long. Per the germline V gene, CDR1 is SGDLS and CDR2 is YYNGEE. V was shortened by 4 bases and J by 3 bases, with 10 bases between the two germline ends. This CDR3 is CASSSGRDTGELFF. The CDR3 nucleotides are TGTGCCAGCAGCTCGGGACGGGACACCGGGGAGCTGTTTTTT.

The CDR3 region is CASLGRTNTGELFF. DNA for the CDR3: TGTGCCAGTTTGGGTAGGACGAACACCGGGGAGCTGTTTTTT. This chain links TRBV7-2 with TRBJ2-2; no clear D gene. The CDR3 extends over 14 amino acids. The V gene lost 9 bases and the J gene lost 0 bases, with 11 bases spanning the gap. The germline V gene has CDR1 SGHTA and CDR2 FQGNSA.